This T cell receptor beta chain emerged from a study of blood T cell repertoires in COVID-19. This table comes from immunoSEQ multiplex PCR, and its TCRdb copy is limited to in-frame clones, with some not included. Of about 180,000 clones detected, 80% to 90% appear once; the ten largest clones hold over 2.5%. There are 14 residues in the CDR3. V lost 0 bases, J lost 6 bases, and 2 bases stayed unmatched. The germline V gene has CDR1 SGHRS and CDR2 YFSETQ. The clonotype was recovered from a man aged 55 to 70 with acute or convalescent COVID-19. The genes are TRBV5-1 and TRBJ2-2, with 7 bases lining up with TRBD2. The sample taken for sequencing was peripheral blood. This CDR3 reads CASSLGRGAGELFF. CDR3 coding DNA: TGCGCCAGCAGCTTGGGACGGGGGGCCGGGGAGCTGTTTTTT.